These T cell receptor beta chains were read from a single sample in a study of human T cells and chemical hapten exposure. TCRdb re-analysed the RACE reads in MiXCR, keeping a single row per CDR3 protein. The table records about 64,000 distinct CDR3 sequences, about 11% of them present only once. The sample here was whole blood, taken in connection with sensitization to the hapten diphenylcyclopropenone (DPC). Receptors were obtained from a woman in her forties with alopecia areata. Some clones in this sample may be carry-over from other donors' samples. Each CDR3 is given with its conserved first and last residue. Each record gives: clone size, D gene, J gene, V gene, CDR3 DNA, CDR3 protein. A D gene is named only where the DNA matches it firmly. Clone size appears in some rows only: once, few, many, or a class for an expanded clone.

many	TRBD2	TRBJ2-3	TRBV6-4	TGTGCCAGCAGTGTCGTCAGCGGGAGCGCAGATACGCAGTATTTT	CASSVVSGSADTQYF
-	-	TRBJ1-5	TRBV9	TGTGCCAGCAGCGTAAATAGCAATCAGCCCCAGCATTTT	CASSVNSNQPQHF
few	TRBD2	TRBJ2-2	TRBV9	TGTGCCAGCAGCGTGGCGCTAGCGGGGCACACCGGGGAGCTGTTTTTT	CASSVALAGHTGELFF
-	-	TRBJ1-5	TRBV6-2/TRBV6-3	TGTGCCAGCAGTTACGTAGGGGGCAATCAGCCCCAGCATTTT	CASSYVGGNQPQHF
-	-	TRBJ1-1	TRBV10-1	TGCGCCAGCAGTGAGTCGAAAGGGGGGCAGGCTGAAGCTTTCTTT	CASSESKGGQAEAFF
many	TRBD2	TRBJ2-3	TRBV4-3	TGCGCCAGCAGTCAGGGGGGAAGCGGGGGGGATACGCAGTATTTT	CASSQGGSGGDTQYF
few	-	TRBJ2-3	TRBV28	TGTGCCAGCAGCCCTCTGTCGAGGCTGACCACAGATACGCAGTATTTT	CASSPLSRLTTDTQYF
-	TRBD2	TRBJ2-5	TRBV6-2/TRBV6-3	TGTGCCAGCAGTAGAGCGGGGGGGCCAGAGACCCAGTACTTC	CASSRAGGPETQYF
many	-	TRBJ1-5	TRBV6-6	TGTGCCAGCAGTCACCCGAGTGCGGGTCAGCCCCAGCATTTT	CASSHPSAGQPQHF
few	-	TRBJ2-7	TRBV19	TGTGCCAGTAGTATAGATCTGCGGGACTCCTACGAGCAGTACTTC	CASSIDLRDSYEQYF
medium-sized	-	TRBJ2-5	TRBV7-6	TGTGCCAGCAGCTTAAACCCCCCAGGGACCCAGTACTTC	CASSLNPPGTQYF